The 6 T cell receptor beta chains given below trace back to one sample, sequenced in a study of cytotoxic CD8 clonotypes in ibrutinib-treated CLL. Assay used: immunoSEQ multiplex PCR; TCRdb lists only in-frame clones, some missing. Of approximately 150,000 clones listed, roughly 90% are singletons. The source material was PBMCs, sampled at disease progression, from a patient treated with ibrutinib. The receptor source for this set is a human donor with chronic lymphocytic leukemia.

The chain uses TRBV7-2 and TRBJ1-5; D might be TRBD1 (5 bases). Germline V lookup: CDR1 SGHTA, CDR2 FQGNSA. V was trimmed by 1 base and J by 7 bases, leaving 17 bases between them. The CDR3 sequence is 16 residues long. The DNA for the CDR3 is TGTGCCAGCAGCTTAGAATATGGTCAGGGCGGACAGCCCCAGCATTTT. It encodes CASSLEYGQGGQPQHF.

The CDR3 loop is CASSVAGGPTRGLYGYTF. As DNA, the CDR3 is TGTGCCAGCAGCGTAGCTGGGGGCCCGACGAGAGGGCTCTATGGCTACACCTTC. This chain links TRBV9 with TRBJ1-2; D is perhaps TRBD1 (6 bases). CDR1 and CDR2 (germline): SGDLS, YYNGEE. V lost 0 bases and J 4 bases, leaving 22 bases between the germline ends. This CDR3 is 18 amino acids long.

This chain uses TRBV7-2 with TRBJ1-2, with 10 bases lining up with TRBD1. Germline values: CDR1 SGHTA, CDR2 FQGNSA. The V segment lost 4 bases and the J segment 4 bases; nucleotides outside the gene matches: 9. The CDR3 contains 16 residues. The CDR3 region has the DNA TGTGCCAGCAGCTCCGCGGGGACAGGGGTTAGCTATGGCTACACCTTC. Its protein product is CASSSAGTGVSYGYTF.

V and J are TRBV7-2 and TRBJ1-3; 8 positions agree with TRBD1. Per germline, CDR1 SGHTA and CDR2 FQGNSA. Trimming at V came to 0 bases and at J to 1 base, leaving 5 bases not matched to a gene. The length of the CDR3 is 17 residues. Written as DNA, the CDR3 is TGTGCCAGCAGCTTAGCTCGTAGACAGGGGTCTGGAAACACCATATATTTT. Translation: CASSLARRQGSGNTIYF. The variable domain in full, with the rest retrieved from reference TRBV7-2 and TRBJ1-3, is GAGVSQSPSNKVTEKGKDVELRCDPISGHTALYWYRQSLGQGLEFLIYFQGNSAPDKSGLPSDRFSAERTGGSVSTLTIQRTQQEDSAVYLCASSLARRQGSGNTIYFGEGSWLTVV.

This clone has only a few counts. The V call is TRBV5-1, the J call TRBJ2-2; tentatively, D is TRBD2 (5 bases). CDR1 and CDR2 from the germline V gene are SGHRS and YFSETQ. The CDR3 is 15 residues long. V gave up 4 bases and J gave up 3 bases, with 13 bases separating them. The CDR3 reads CASSKDWTDTGELFF. CDR3 sequence (DNA): TGCGCCAGCAGCAAGGACTGGACCGACACCGGGGAGCTGTTTTTT. Variable domain in full (rest from reference TRBV5-1 and TRBJ2-2): KAGVTQTPRYLIKTRGQQVTLSCSPISGHRSVSWYQQTPGQGLQFLFEYFSETQRNKGNFPGRFSGRQFSNSRSEMNVSTLELGDSALYLCASSKDWTDTGELFFGEGSRLTVL.

As concerns this clone: One end of the junction is discordant with germline, which a read error may explain. The CDR3 protein is CASRIAGEYETQYF. The CDR3, as DNA: TGTGCCAGTAGAATAGCGGGAGAGTATGAGACCCAGTACTTC. The chain carries TRBV19 and TRBJ2-5; 9 bases are a match to TRBD2. Germline loops: CDR1 LNHDA, CDR2 SQIVND (reference sequence). This CDR3 is 14 amino acids long.